This T cell receptor beta chain was captured by sequencing in a study of CD4 T cells in relation to SARS-CoV-2 and coronaviruses. Overall study: Controls used an HIV-1 Nef peptide pool or no peptide.

The assay was immunoSEQ multiplex PCR, and TCRdb's table has in-frame clones only and misses some. The repertoire holds around 20,000 clones, about 70% seen once, with more than 9.5% in the top ten. There are a few counts of this clone. Its antigen is still unknown. Unexposed donor CD4+ T cells date from about 2011-2019, before the COVID-19 pandemic. The cells were cultured for under twelve days before CD4+ T cells were isolated. Around 2 million PBMCs per well were cultured with around 9.9 IU/ml IL-2. V was trimmed by 2 bases and J by 8 bases, leaving 9 bases between them. This CDR3 is built from 13 residues. The V gene's germline CDR1 is MGHRA and CDR2 YSYEKL.

Material: CD4+ T cells from PBMCs, cultured in vitro. The rearrangement uses TRBV4-1 and TRBJ2-2; D is unclear. This TCR came from a human donor in good health. The CDR3 coding sequence is TGCGCCAGCAGCCAACAGACGGCAGGGGAGCTGTTTTTT. This encodes CASSQQTAGELFF.